Listed here are 21 T cell receptor beta chains from one sample, sequenced in a study of type 1 regulatory T cells. TCRdb used MiXCR to reprocess the reads, holding one entry per CDR3 protein. The sample shows some 100,000 distinct CDR3 sequences, around 30% of them seen only once. Sequencing input: CD4+ T cells, either the whole sample or a sorted fraction (not recorded which). Receptor source: a human donor in good health.

The chain links TRBV12-3 or TRBV12-4 to TRBJ1-5, with 8 bases lining up with TRBD1. The CDR3 runs to 14 residues. The junction had 6 bases not matched to a gene; V was cut back by 6 bases and J by 5 bases. This CDR3 is CASRSQGDDQPQHF. The DNA of the CDR3 is TGTGCCAGCAGATCACAGGGGGACGATCAGCCCCAGCATTTT.

This clonotype was seen more than once but under ten times. The chain recombines TRBV5-1 with TRBJ1-2; maybe TRBD1 (5 bases). CDR1 is SGHRS and CDR2 is YFSETQ in the germline V gene. The CDR3 is made up of 16 amino acids. Trimming took off 6 bases at V and 5 bases at J, with 23 bases between the two ends. Here the CDR3 reads CASIEFPGQARYGYTF. CDR3 DNA sequence: TGCGCCAGCATTGAATTCCCAGGGCAGGCGCGATATGGCTACACCTTC. The whole variable domain, filled in from reference TRBV5-1 and TRBJ1-2, reads KAGVTQTPRYLIKTRGQQVTLSCSPISGHRSVSWYQQTPGQGLQFLFEYFSETQRNKGNFPGRFSGRQFSNSRSEMNVSTLELGDSALYLCASIEFPGQARYGYTFGSGTRLTVV.

V usage is TRBV20-1 and J usage is TRBJ2-7; D uncertain. CDR1 is DFQATT, CDR2 SNEGSKA, per germline (reference sequence). The CDR3 sequence is 11 residues long. V lost 1 base and J 3 bases, leaving 4 bases between the germline ends. In nucleotides, the CDR3 is TGCAGTGCTAGAGGAATCTACGAGCAGTACTTC. Translating it yields CSARGIYEQYF.

V gene TRBV4-3 combines with J gene TRBJ2-1, with 11 bases matching TRBD2. The CDR3 covers 15 residues. The V gene end was trimmed by 1 base and the J gene end by 9 bases; junction bases not matched to a gene: 5. Germline lookup yields CDR1 LGHNA and CDR2 YSLEER. The chain's CDR3 is CASSQGGLAGGEQFF. The CDR3 region has the DNA TGCGCCAGCAGCCAAGGCGGCCTAGCGGGAGGTGAGCAGTTCTTC.

Points on this clonotype: Germline and junction disagree at one end, which may indicate a read error. This chain connects TRBV29-1 to TRBJ1-1; the D gene is possibly TRBD1 (6 bases). This CDR3 is built from 13 residues. Germline CDR1 SQVTM, CDR2 ANQGSEA. This CDR3 reads CSVEGNGQFRLFF. The CDR3 DNA is TGCAGCGTTGAAGGAAACGGACAGTTTCGGCTATTTTTT.

This clonotype was observed once. The chain has TRBV5-6 and TRBJ1-1, with D perhaps TRBD1 (6 bases). The CDR3 is 15 amino acids. Trimming took 3 bases from V and 1 from J, leaving 13 bases between them. Germline CDR1 and CDR2: SGHDT and YYEEEE. CDR3 amino acids: CASSSLRGGNTEAFF. Here the CDR3 DNA reads TGTGCCAGCAGCTCACTGAGGGGGGGGAACACTGAAGCTTTCTTT. Drawing the rest from reference TRBV5-6 and TRBJ1-1, the complete variable domain is DAGVTQSPTHLIKTRGQQVTLRCSPKSGHDTVSWYQQALGQGPQFIFQYYEEEERQRGNFPDRFSGHQFPNYSSELNVNALLLGDSALYLCASSSLRGGNTEAFFGQGTRLTVV.

The genes are TRBV20-1 and TRBJ1-3; D gene unclear. Germline lookup yields CDR1 DFQATT and CDR2 SNEGSKA (reference sequence). Between the trimmed V and J ends, which lost 3 bases and 4 bases, there was a span of 16 bases. This CDR3 region has 15 residues. The CDR3 spells CSASPLDSGGNTIYF. The CDR3 region has the DNA TGCAGTGCTAGCCCCCTGGATTCGGGCGGAAACACCATATATTTT.

J is TRBJ2-2 and V is TRBV5-4, with D perhaps being TRBD1 or TRBD2 (5 bases each). Germline-derived CDR1 and CDR2 are SGHNT and YYREEE (reference sequence). The CDR3 extends over 17 amino acids. The germline V and J ends were trimmed by 4 bases and 2 bases, with 18 bases remaining between them. CDR3 DNA sequence: TGTGCCAGCAGCATCGGACTGGGACCTTTAAACACCGGGGAGCTGTTTTTT. Its translation: CASSIGLGPLNTGELFF.

This clonotype was seen at least ten times. This chain joins TRBV3-1 and TRBJ2-5; D is perhaps TRBD2 (5 bases). The germline V gene encodes CDR1 LGHDT and CDR2 YNNKEL (reference sequence). V gave up 5 bases and J gave up 5 bases, with 6 bases separating them. The CDR3 spans 11 residues. The CDR3 spells CASSSGETQYF. The CDR3 region has the DNA TGTGCCAGCAGCTCGGGGGAGACCCAGTACTTC.

This chain links TRBV7-2 with TRBJ2-4; D possibly matches TRBD1 or TRBD2 (5 bases each). There are 14 residues in the CDR3. V lost 3 bases and J 9 bases, leaving 15 bases between the germline ends. From germline, CDR1 is SGHTA and CDR2 FQGNSA. CDR3 sequence reads: CASSFTGFGAIQYF. The CDR3 nucleotides are TGTGCCAGCAGCTTTACCGGGTTCGGGGCCATTCAGTACTTC.

The rearrangement links TRBV5-1 to TRBJ2-3; 7 bases match TRBD2. This CDR3 contains 14 residues. Germline assignment: CDR1 SGHRS and CDR2 YFSETQ. The V gene end was trimmed by 6 bases and the J gene end by 6 bases; junction bases not matched to a gene: 10. The CDR3 nucleotides are TGCGCCAGCATCTCCGGACTAGGAGCGGATACGCAGTATTTT. Amino acids: CASISGLGADTQYF.

This clonotype was counted only a few times. This chain links TRBV27 with TRBJ1-5, with TRBD1 matching 7 bases. There are 15 residues in the CDR3. From germline, CDR1 is MNHEY and CDR2 SMNVEV (reference sequence). Trimming cost V 1 base and J 2 bases; bases outside gene matches: 2. CDR3 residues: CASSLLGQRNQPQHF. The CDR3 region has the DNA TGTGCCAGCAGTTTATTGGGACAGCGCAATCAGCCCCAGCATTTT.

This clonotype was found a few times. The rearrangement uses TRBV27 and TRBJ2-3; a weak D match, TRBD1 (6 bases). The V end was cut by 4 bases, the J end by 13 bases, with 15 bases between. Looked up from germline, CDR1 is MNHEY and CDR2 is SMNVEV (reference sequence). CDR3 length: 12 residues. As DNA, the CDR3 is TGTGCCAGCAGTTCCAGGGGCCAAGGCGAGTATTTT. Its translation: CASSSRGQGEYF.

This clonotype occurred a few times. CDR3 DNA sequence: TGCAGTGCTAGAGTCACAGGGTGGAACGAGCAGTACTTC. It translates to CSARVTGWNEQYF. The genes are TRBV20-1 and TRBJ2-7; a possible D gene is TRBD1 (6 bases). The CDR3 is 13 residues long. Germline-derived CDR1 and CDR2 are DFQATT and SNEGSKA (reference sequence). V lost 1 base, J lost 5 bases, and 12 bases lay in between.

The chain has TRBV20-1 and TRBJ1-6; 7 positions match TRBD1. V trimming: 5 bases; J trimming: 6 bases; junction bases outside the gene matches: 7. The CDR3 spans 14 residues. Germline assignment: CDR1 DFQATT and CDR2 SNEGSKA (reference sequence). The CDR3 reads CSALPGQLNSPLHF. The CDR3 DNA reads as TGCAGTGCTCTACCGGGACAGCTTAATTCACCCCTCCACTTT.

In its sample, this clonotype was seen a few times. This chain's CDR3 is CASSLGTLSGANVLTF. The DNA of the CDR3 is TGTGCCAGCAGTCTCGGGACCTTGTCTGGGGCCAACGTCCTGACTTTC. The V and J genes are TRBV27 and TRBJ2-6, with D tentatively TRBD1 or TRBD2 (5 bases each). V lost 5 bases and J 1 base, leaving 12 bases between the germline ends. CDR1 and CDR2 from the germline V gene are MNHEY and SMNVEV (reference sequence). This CDR3 has 16 amino acids.

The chain uses TRBV3-1 and TRBJ2-1; D uncertain. V lost 4 bases to trimming and J lost 3 bases, with 10 bases between them. The CDR3 extends over 14 amino acids. Germline V gene sequence: CDR1 LGHDT, CDR2 YNNKEL (reference sequence). In nucleotides, the CDR3 is TGTGCCAGCAGCCCTTTCACCAACTACAATGAGCAGTTCTTC. This codes for CASSPFTNYNEQFF.

Only a few counts were recorded for this clonotype. The rearrangement uses TRBV12-3 or TRBV12-4 and TRBJ1-5; 7 bases align to TRBD1. The CDR3 extends over 16 amino acids. V lost 7 bases, J lost 6 bases, and 15 bases stayed unmatched. Written as DNA, the CDR3 is TGTGCCAGCACCCCCGGGGGAGGGGGCGTGAGTCAGCCCCAGCATTTT. This encodes CASTPGGGGVSQPQHF.

This clonotype has more than one count but fewer than ten. The chain has TRBV7-2 and TRBJ2-7, with TRBD1 as a possible D gene (5 bases). This CDR3 region has 13 residues. Trimming left V 5 bases short and J 5 bases short, with 13 bases between. Per the germline V gene, CDR1 is SGHTA and CDR2 is FQGNSA. CDR3 nucleotide sequence: TGTGCCAGCAGCCTCAGGGTCGCCAACGAGCAGTACTTC. Protein product: CASSLRVANEQYF. Supplemented by reference TRBV7-2 and TRBJ2-7, the full variable domain reads GAGVSQSPSNKVTEKGKDVELRCDPISGHTALYWYRQSLGQGLEFLIYFQGNSAPDKSGLPSDRFSAERTGGSVSTLTIQRTQQEDSAVYLCASSLRVANEQYFGPGTRLTVT.

This clonotype was detected a few times. This sequence joins TRBV19 and TRBJ2-5; no reliable D call. V lost 6 bases and J lost 5, with 7 bases in between. The CDR3 spans 11 residues. CDR1 and CDR2 from the germline V gene are LNHDA and SQIVND (reference sequence). The CDR3 protein is CASRARETQYF. The CDR3 region has the DNA TGTGCCAGTAGGGCGCGGGAGACCCAGTACTTC.

The V and J genes are TRBV6-2 or TRBV6-3 and TRBJ2-4; no clear D. This CDR3 contains 14 residues. V dropped 4 bases and J dropped 0 bases, with 7 bases sitting between them. Germline CDR1 is MNHEY and CDR2 is SVGEGT. CDR3 in amino acids: CASSFGEAKNIQYF. Here the CDR3 DNA reads TGTGCCAGCAGTTTTGGGGAAGCCAAAAACATTCAGTACTTC.